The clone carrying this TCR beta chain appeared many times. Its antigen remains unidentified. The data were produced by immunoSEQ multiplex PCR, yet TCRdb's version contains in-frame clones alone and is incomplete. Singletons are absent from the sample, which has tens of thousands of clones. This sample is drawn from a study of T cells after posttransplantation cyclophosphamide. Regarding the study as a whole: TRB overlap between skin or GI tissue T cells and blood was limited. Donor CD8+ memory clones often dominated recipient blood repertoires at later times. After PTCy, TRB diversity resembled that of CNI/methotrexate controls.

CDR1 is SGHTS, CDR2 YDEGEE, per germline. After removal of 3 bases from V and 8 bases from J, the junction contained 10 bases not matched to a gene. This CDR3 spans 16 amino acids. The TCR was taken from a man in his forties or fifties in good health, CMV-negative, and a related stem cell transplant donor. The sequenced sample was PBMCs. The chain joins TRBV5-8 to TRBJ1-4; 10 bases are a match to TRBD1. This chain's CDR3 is CASSSWTGGIEEKLFF. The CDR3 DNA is TGTGCCAGCAGCTCGTGGACAGGGGGAATTGAGGAAAAACTGTTTTTT. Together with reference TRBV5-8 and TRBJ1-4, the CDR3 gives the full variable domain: EAGVTQSPTHLIKTRGQQATLRCSPISGHTSVYWYQQALGLGLQFLLWYDEGEERNRGNFPPRFSGRQFPNYSSELNVNALELEDSALYLCASSSWTGGIEEKLFFGSGTQLSVL.